Given below is one TCR beta chain in context. The data were taken from a study of blood T cell repertoires in COVID-19. The wider study: Samples taken during acute and convalescent COVID-19 were collected in the United States, Italy and Spain.

CDR3 length: 15 residues. Germline V CDR1 and CDR2: MDHEN, SYDVKM. Unmatched junction bases numbered 10, after V lost 6 bases and J lost 5 bases. Residents of about two dozen US areas, aged roughly 18 to 89 years, made up the participants. Participant-given clinical history determined each cohort assignment. In the source study's methods: Amplification of reference gene primers provided the estimated nucleated cell counts. Only in-frame clones appear in the TCRdb table, and some are missing; sequencing was by immunoSEQ multiplex PCR. That table gives V, J and clone size, and the DNA gave D and trimming. The sample includes a few hundred thousand clones, more than 75% of them seen just once.

V is TRBV28 and J is TRBJ2-5; TRBD2 matches 9 bases. The sample comprised PBMCs or T cells enriched from blood (not recorded which). The receptor's source is a woman in her thirties or forties with acute COVID-19. This CDR3 reads CASRPIAGVRETQYF. The CDR3 bases are TGTGCCAGCAGGCCGATAGCGGGGGTTCGGGAGACCCAGTACTTC.